This T cell receptor beta chain emerged from a study of blood T cell repertoires in COVID-19. Study details: Acute and convalescent COVID-19 samples came from the United States, Italy and Spain. Sample material is recorded as cDNA or gDNA derived from T cells, B-cell-depleted T cells, or PBMCs.

Original data processing: Estimated nucleated cell counts came from reference gene primer amplification. Method: immunoSEQ multiplex PCR; TCRdb's copy keeps in-frame clones and lacks some. The V and J calls and the clone size are those of that table, but D and trimming were determined from the DNA. The table records 110,000 or so clones, around 90% of them present only once. The germline gives CDR1 SGHTA, CDR2 FQGTGA. The CDR3 runs 13 residues. Trimming left V 2 bases short and J 4 bases short, with 6 bases between. The chain uses TRBV7-3 and TRBJ2-1; D is ambiguous. The sequenced sample consisted of peripheral blood. The receptor's source is a human donor in a cohort sampled during active COVID-19. This CDR3 is CASSLVRYNEQFF. CDR3 nucleotides: TGTGCCAGCAGCTTAGTGCGGTACAATGAGCAGTTCTTC.